The 15 T cell receptor beta chains given below trace back to one sample, sequenced in a study of identical twins. TCRdb itself ran the 5' RACE reads through MiXCR, one entry per CDR3 protein. The data contain 200,000 or so distinct CDR3 sequences, around a sixth of them seen just once; the ten biggest clones take up 40% to 45%. These sequences were also reported in another study, on T cells expressing NK-cell markers.

What was sequenced was CD8+ T cells sorted from blood. The receptors come from a woman between 18 and 29 years old in good health.

This clonotype was seen a handful of times. This chain joins TRBV21-1 and TRBJ2-6. TRBV21-1 corresponds to a pseudogene. The CDR3 runs to 13 residues. CDR3 loop: CASSSTGANVLTF. CDR3 nucleotides: TGTGCCAGCAGCTCGACTGGGGCCAACGTCCTGACTTTC.

This clonotype was seen a handful of times. The chain employs TRBV12-3 or TRBV12-4 and TRBJ2-3; D may be TRBD2 (6 bases). The ends were cut back, 3 bases at V and 4 bases at J, with 14 bases in the middle. CDR3 length: 15 amino acids. The CDR3 coding sequence is TGTGCCAGCAGTTTGTGGGGCGGGGTGGCAGATACGCAGTATTTT. Translating it yields CASSLWGGVADTQYF.

This sequence joins TRBV19 and TRBJ2-7, with D uncertain. This CDR3 has 15 amino acids. The germline V gene has CDR1 LNHDA and CDR2 SQIVND (reference sequence). The germline V and J ends were trimmed by 4 bases and 0 bases, with 13 bases remaining between them. CDR3 residues: CASSNLGGSSYEQYF. CDR3 nucleotide sequence: TGTGCCAGTAGTAACTTAGGCGGAAGCTCCTACGAGCAGTACTTC.

This clonotype occurred a few times. This chain joins TRBV7-9 and TRBJ2-7; 10 bases are a match to TRBD2. CDR1 SEHNR and CDR2 FQNEAQ come from the germline V gene (reference sequence). Trimming at V came to 5 bases and at J to 6 bases, leaving 16 bases not matched to a gene. This CDR3 contains 17 residues. DNA for the CDR3: TGTGCCAGCAGCGCAGAGGGGACTAGCGCCGATAAAGGCGAGCAGTACTTC. It specifies CASSAEGTSADKGEQYF.

This clonotype was detected only a few times. This rearrangement joins TRBV27 to TRBJ2-1; the match to TRBD2 covers 7 bases. Per the germline V gene, CDR1 is MNHEY and CDR2 is SMNVEV (reference sequence). With 3 bases clipped from V and 5 bases from J, the junction kept 4 bases outside the gene matches. CDR3 length equals 14 residues. The CDR3: CASSFERDDNEQFF. CDR3 DNA sequence: TGTGCCAGCAGTTTTGAGCGGGATGACAATGAGCAGTTCTTC.

This clonotype was counted many times. The V gene is TRBV4-3, the J gene TRBJ2-2, with D perhaps being TRBD1 or TRBD2 (5 bases each). This CDR3 is built from 16 residues. Trimming pared 4 bases from V and 2 bases from J, leaving 14 bases between. Germline CDR1 LGHNA, CDR2 YSLEER. CDR3 residues: CASSLGGGVNTGELFF. CDR3 bases: TGCGCCAGCAGCCTTGGTGGGGGTGTAAACACCGGGGAGCTGTTTTTT.

V is TRBV7-6 and J is TRBJ1-6, with D unclear. The CDR3 spans 14 residues. Trimming stripped 5 bases from V and 7 bases from J, with 12 bases between. Germline values: CDR1 SGHVS, CDR2 FNYEAQ. DNA for the CDR3: TGTGCCAGCAGCCCAGGTGTCGAAAATTCACCCCTCCACTTT. Translated, it gives CASSPGVENSPLHF.

This clonotype was counted only a few times. Here the CDR3 DNA reads TGCGCCAGCAGCTTGGAATTAGCCACCTACGAGCAGTACTTC. This gives the protein CASSLELATYEQYF. The rearrangement uses TRBV5-1 and TRBJ2-7; D uncertain. The germline gives CDR1 SGHRS, CDR2 YFSETQ. V lost 0 bases and J lost 2, with 9 bases in between. This CDR3 has 14 amino acids. Combining the CDR3 with reference TRBV5-1 and TRBJ2-7 gives the whole variable domain KAGVTQTPRYLIKTRGQQVTLSCSPISGHRSVSWYQQTPGQGLQFLFEYFSETQRNKGNFPGRFSGRQFSNSRSEMNVSTLELGDSALYLCASSLELATYEQYFGPGTRLTVT.

This clonotype was counted only a few times. The chain links TRBV20-1 to TRBJ2-7, with D uncertain. The V end lost 5 bases, the J end lost 5 bases, and 10 bases lay between the germline ends. Germline V gene data show CDR1 as DFQATT and CDR2 as SNEGSKA (reference sequence). The CDR3 length is 11 residues. CDR3 DNA: TGCAGTGCTTCCAGTGAGGACGAGCAGTACTTC. Encoded protein: CSASSEDEQYF.

The chain couples TRBV27 to TRBJ2-5; 10 bases map to TRBD1. This CDR3 has 17 amino acids. Trimming at V came to 5 bases and at J to 5 bases, leaving 14 bases not matched to a gene. Germline loops: CDR1 MNHEY, CDR2 SMNVEV (reference sequence). CDR3 residues: CASSRSRQGAPGETQYF. In DNA form, the CDR3 reads TGTGCCAGCAGTAGATCCCGACAGGGGGCGCCGGGGGAGACCCAGTACTTC.

J is TRBJ1-5 and V is TRBV12-3 or TRBV12-4; 9 bases match TRBD1. This CDR3 is built from 14 residues. Trimming at V came to 4 bases and at J to 5 bases, leaving 3 bases not matched to a gene. The CDR3 reads CASSSGQGHQPQHF. In nucleotides, the CDR3 is TGTGCCAGCAGTTCGGGACAGGGTCATCAGCCCCAGCATTTT.

The V and J genes are TRBV7-2 and TRBJ2-4; D is possibly TRBD1 or TRBD2 (5 bases each). Trimming stripped 5 bases from V and 11 bases from J, with 25 bases between. Germline V gene data show CDR1 as SGHTA and CDR2 as FQGNSA. The CDR3 runs 16 residues. CDR3 sequence: CASSTEIGTLEGVQYF. The CDR3 DNA reads TGTGCCAGCAGCACTGAAATCGGGACCCTTGAGGGAGTTCAGTACTTC.

The chain carries TRBV11-3 and TRBJ2-2, with D possibly TRBD2 on 5 matching bases. The CDR3 is 16 amino acids. Germline-derived CDR1 and CDR2 are SGHNT and YENEEA. The V gene lost 0 bases and the J gene lost 4 bases, with 12 bases spanning the gap. The CDR3 sequence: CASSLDMGVSTGELFF. DNA for the CDR3: TGTGCCAGCAGCTTAGATATGGGAGTGAGCACCGGGGAGCTGTTTTTT.

Judged by abundance, this clonotype is medium-sized. The chain has TRBV6-2 or TRBV6-3 and TRBJ1-5, with D unresolved. Trimming pared 9 bases from V and 7 bases from J, leaving 10 bases between. Per germline, CDR1 MNHEY and CDR2 SVGEGT. This CDR3 is built from 11 residues. CDR3 DNA: TGTGCCAGTGCGACGGGGCAGCCCCAGCATTTT. This codes for CASATGQPQHF.

The V call is TRBV27, the J call TRBJ2-1, with D unresolved. The germline CDR1 and CDR2 sequences are MNHEY and SMNVEV (reference sequence). V was shortened by 3 bases and J by 4 bases, with 7 bases between the two germline ends. CDR3 length equals 13 residues. CDR3 nucleotides: TGTGCCAGCAGTTTCCCCGGATACAATGAGCAGTTCTTC. Translating it yields CASSFPGYNEQFF.